The 18 T cell receptor beta chains below all came from one sample that was sequenced in a study of T cell changes during pregnancy in multiple sclerosis. Clones were sequenced by immunoSEQ multiplex PCR, and TCRdb holds only the in-frame ones, with some missing. The data show about 59,000 clones, approximately 90% seen once. The sample in question was peripheral blood, obtained in the second trimester of pregnancy. The receptor source for this set is a female donor with multiple sclerosis, enrolled in a pregnancy study.

V is TRBV9 and J is TRBJ1-2; D might be TRBD1 (6 bases). Trimming shortened V by 0 bases and J by 0 bases, and 9 bases separated the two germline ends. CDR1 is SGDLS, CDR2 YYNGEE, per germline. The CDR3 sequence is 15 residues long. This CDR3 reads CASSVVGTPNYGYTF. As DNA, the CDR3 is TGTGCCAGCAGCGTAGTTGGGACACCTAACTATGGCTACACCTTC.

The V gene is TRBV7-9, the J gene TRBJ2-3; possibly TRBD2 for D (6 bases). Trimming took off 6 bases at V and 4 bases at J, with 17 bases between the two ends. The length of the CDR3 is 15 residues. The germline CDR1 and CDR2 sequences are SEHNR and FQNEAQ (reference sequence). CDR3 in DNA: TGTGCCAGCAGAGGGACTGAAAAAGGTGCAGATACGCAGTATTTT. Translated: CASRGTEKGADTQYF.

The V gene is TRBV5-6, the J gene TRBJ2-1; unclear D gene. There are 11 residues in the CDR3. The V gene's germline CDR1 is SGHDT and CDR2 YYEEEE. V was clipped by 1 base and J by 9 bases, with 5 bases between them. CDR3 sequence: CASSLWSEQFF. DNA of the CDR3: TGTGCCAGCAGCTTGTGGAGTGAGCAGTTCTTC. The variable domain in full, completed from reference TRBV5-6 and TRBJ2-1, reads DAGVTQSPTHLIKTRGQQVTLRCSPKSGHDTVSWYQQALGQGPQFIFQYYEEEERQRGNFPDRFSGHQFPNYSSELNVNALLLGDSALYLCASSLWSEQFFGPGTRLTVL.

V and J are TRBV10-3 and TRBJ2-7; 8 bases agree with TRBD1. CDR1 is ENHRY and CDR2 is SYGVKD in the germline V gene. The CDR3 totals 13 residues. J gave up 4 bases and V 6 bases, and 5 bases lay outside the gene matches. CDR3 residues: CAISWTGSYEQYF. The DNA for the CDR3 is TGTGCCATCAGCTGGACAGGGTCATACGAGCAGTACTTC.

The CDR3 DNA reads as TGTGCCAGCAGGGGGACTAGCGGGGGGGCGGTCACCCAGTACTTC. Protein product: CASRGTSGGAVTQYF. The rearrangement uses TRBV2 and TRBJ2-5, with TRBD2 matching over 16 bases. V shed 6 bases, J shed 8 bases, and the junction held 6 bases outside the gene matches. In germline, CDR1 is SNHLY, CDR2 FYNNEI. CDR3 length: 15 amino acids.

The V and J genes are TRBV9 and TRBJ1-4; TRBD1 aligns across 12 bases. Germline loops: CDR1 SGDLS, CDR2 YYNGEE. The CDR3 consists of 15 residues. The junction had 2 bases not matched to a gene; V was cut back by 0 bases and J by 8 bases. CDR3 loop: CASSVAGTGGEKLFF. CDR3 in DNA: TGTGCCAGCAGCGTAGCTGGGACAGGGGGCGAAAAACTGTTTTTT.

This sequence joins TRBV9 and TRBJ2-7; 7 bases match TRBD2. Looked up from germline, CDR1 is SGDLS and CDR2 is YYNGEE. Germline trimming cut 0 bases from V and 2 bases from J; bases unmatched to any gene: 5. The CDR3 length is 15 residues. CDR3 nucleotides: TGTGCCAGCAGCGTAGGTGCGGGGACTACCTACGAGCAGTACTTC. As protein: CASSVGAGTTYEQYF.

This chain links TRBV5-1 with TRBJ1-1; TRBD1 agrees at 7 bases. The CDR3 loop spans 15 amino acids. The ends lost 4 bases at V and 0 bases at J; junction bases unmatched: 6. Germline-derived CDR1 and CDR2 are SGHRS and YFSETQ. The CDR3 nucleotides read TGCGCCAGCAGCACGGGACAGCTAGTGAACACTGAAGCTTTCTTT. Encoded protein: CASSTGQLVNTEAFF. Complete variable domain (other parts from reference TRBV5-1 and TRBJ1-1): KAGVTQTPRYLIKTRGQQVTLSCSPISGHRSVSWYQQTPGQGLQFLFEYFSETQRNKGNFPGRFSGRQFSNSRSEMNVSTLELGDSALYLCASSTGQLVNTEAFFGQGTRLTVV.

The chain couples TRBV19 to TRBJ1-5; the D is unclear. The CDR3 consists of 13 residues. Germline V gene lookup returns CDR1 LNHDA and CDR2 SQIVND (reference sequence). With 3 bases removed from V and 8 bases from J, the gap between germline ends came to 11 bases. The CDR3 here is CASSILGAEPQHF. The CDR3 coding sequence is TGTGCCAGTAGTATCTTAGGAGCAGAGCCCCAGCATTTT. Together with reference TRBV19 and TRBJ1-5, the CDR3 gives the full variable domain: DGGITQSPKYLFRKEGQNVTLSCEQNLNHDAMYWYRQDPGQGLRLIYYSQIVNDFQKGDIAEGYSVSREKKESFPLTVTSAQKNPTAFYLCASSILGAEPQHFGDGTRLSIL.

The chain has TRBV18 and TRBJ2-7; tentative D call: TRBD1 (6 bases). The CDR3 is 15 amino acids. Trimming took 0 bases from V and 4 from J, leaving 13 bases between them. The germline V gene encodes CDR1 KGHSH and CDR2 LQKENI. In DNA, the CDR3 is TGTGCCAGCTCACCACCGAGTCAGGGGAGATACGAGCAGTACTTC. Its protein is CASSPPSQGRYEQYF.

The rearrangement uses TRBV5-1 and TRBJ1-1; 7 positions agree with TRBD1. Germline assignment: CDR1 SGHRS and CDR2 YFSETQ. The CDR3 consists of 17 residues. Trimming cost V 2 bases and J 1 base; bases outside gene matches: 11. DNA for the CDR3: TGCGCCAGCAGCTTTGGGACAGCCGGAGTAGAGAACACTGAAGCTTTCTTT. Protein: CASSFGTAGVENTEAFF.

This chain joins TRBV30 and TRBJ1-6; D possibly corresponds to TRBD1 (6 bases). The germline CDR1 and CDR2 sequences are GTSNPN and SVGIG (reference sequence). V was clipped by 4 bases and J by 0 bases, with 13 bases between them. The CDR3 runs 16 residues. The CDR3 sequence: CAWTVGGHSYNSPLHF. The CDR3 bases are TGTGCCTGGACCGTCGGGGGGCACTCCTATAATTCACCCCTCCACTTT. The whole variable domain, remainder taken from reference TRBV30 and TRBJ1-6, is SQTIHQWPATLVQPVGSPLSLECTVEGTSNPNLYWYRQAAGRGLQLLFYSVGIGQISSEVPQNLSASRPQDRQFILSSKKLLLSDSGFYLCAWTVGGHSYNSPLHFGNGTRLTVT.

The chain combines TRBV9 with TRBJ2-3, with 12 bases that match TRBD2. The V gene end was trimmed by 2 bases and the J gene end by 2 bases; junction bases not matched to a gene: 12. This CDR3 spans 19 amino acids. Germline V gene sequence: CDR1 SGDLS, CDR2 YYNGEE. The CDR3, as DNA: TGTGCCAGCAGCGTTACCCTGACACTAGCGGGGGGATACACAGATACGCAGTATTTT. Residues: CASSVTLTLAGGYTDTQYF.

The chain recombines TRBV4-1 with TRBJ2-7, with 7 bases that match TRBD2. Germline V gives CDR1 MGHRA, CDR2 YSYEKL. Germline trimming cut 6 bases from V and 3 bases from J; bases unmatched to any gene: 17. The CDR3 loop spans 17 amino acids. The CDR3, as DNA: TGCGCCAGCAGACGGAGAGCGGGGTATTCTCCGGACTACGAGCAGTACTTC. Translation: CASRRRAGYSPDYEQYF.

The J gene is TRBJ1-1, the V gene TRBV7-9; D is uncertain. The CDR3 spans 13 residues. The V gene lost 5 bases and the J gene lost 3 bases, with 10 bases spanning the gap. Germline V gives CDR1 SEHNR, CDR2 FQNEAQ (reference sequence). The CDR3 DNA reads TGTGCCAGCAGCCTCTCCTTGTACACTGAAGCTTTCTTT. Protein sequence: CASSLSLYTEAFF.

The chain joins TRBV11-3 to TRBJ2-7; 12 nucleotides line up with TRBD1. This CDR3 comprises 16 residues. With 5 bases clipped from V and 5 bases from J, the junction kept 10 bases outside the gene matches. Germline V CDR1 and CDR2: SGHNT, YENEEA. The CDR3 sequence: CASSQGVGTGGNEQYF. The DNA for the CDR3 is TGTGCCAGCAGCCAGGGTGTTGGGACAGGGGGCAACGAGCAGTACTTC.

This clone has a single count. The chain combines TRBV4-2 with TRBJ2-3; 10 nucleotides match TRBD2. The CDR3 length is 16 residues. Germline V lookup: CDR1 LGHNA, CDR2 YNFKEQ. The V and J ends lost 0 bases and 4 bases, in that order; junction bases with no gene match: 4. The CDR3: CASSQELAGSSDTQYF. CDR3 bases: TGTGCCAGCAGCCAAGAACTAGCGGGGTCCTCAGATACGCAGTATTTT.

This chain connects TRBV7-2 to TRBJ2-7; D is possibly TRBD2 (5 bases). There are 16 residues in the CDR3. V was pared by 5 bases and J by 4 bases, with 21 bases between. CDR1 and CDR2 from the germline V gene are SGHTA and FQGNSA. CDR3 region: CASSPQILAPPYEQYF. CDR3 DNA sequence: TGTGCCAGCAGCCCCCAGATCCTAGCTCCTCCTTACGAGCAGTACTTC.